This T cell receptor (beta chain) came from a study of regulatory T cells in long-lasting Graves disease. Time point specified: newly diagnosed GD, antithyroid drugs for less than 3 months. From PBMCs, RNA was extracted and then used to make the TCR library. Ten or more counts support this clonotype. Construction of TCR beta libraries relied on iRepertoire HTBI primers and on Arm-PCR targeting CDR3 regions. TCRdb reprocessed the multiplex PCR reads via MiXCR and lists one record per CDR3 protein. The sample contains under 700,000 distinct CDR3 sequences, around 16% of which appear only once. V was pared by 3 bases and J by 1 base, with 6 bases between. CDR3 length: 13 amino acids. Separately, the same data were catalogued under a study of T cells in Graves' hyperthyroidism and ophthalmopathy. That publication notes: HTBI primers were employed in a first-round RT-PCR of the TCR CDR3.

The specimen comprised peripheral blood mononuclear cells (PBMCs), sampled at new diagnosis, from a patient treated with antithyroid drugs. The sequence was collected from a woman aged 35-60 years with Graves disease. This rearrangement joins TRBV12-3 or TRBV12-4 to TRBJ2-5; the D gene is possibly TRBD2 (5 bases). The CDR3 region has the DNA TGTGCCAGCAGTTTGCGGGCCCAAGAGACCCAGTACTTC. It yields the protein CASSLRAQETQYF.